A single sample gave rise to the 22 T cell receptor beta chains below, sequenced in a study of liver allograft versus peripheral blood T cells (TCRdb year 2020). For context, the study as a whole: The study compared the T cell receptor repertoires present in transplanted livers with the repertoires present in the peripheral blood of liver transplant recipients.

Sequencing relied on an Illumina MiSeq. Clones were called with MiXCR by TCRdb after fastp trimmed the public reads at Q25, and only in-frame beta chains were retained. Entries that share a CDR3 protein sequence are merged under the most common genes and DNA. The sample table holds some 8,000 distinct CDR3 sequences, of which roughly 18% were seen once. The ten biggest clones cover 1.3% to 1.5% of the sample. The receptor source for this set is a human patient who had a liver transplant. Following a transplant, some T cells may be graft donor cells, not patient cells.

This clonotype is termed medium-sized. V usage is TRBV18 and J usage is TRBJ1-5; a weak D match, TRBD1 (6 bases). This CDR3 is built from 14 residues. Germline values: CDR1 KGHSH, CDR2 LQKENI. Trimming left V 2 bases short and J 7 bases short, with 12 bases between. The CDR3 nucleotides are TGTGCCAGCTCACCAACGGACAGAGAGCAGCCCCAGCATTTT. Translation: CASSPTDREQPQHF. Together with reference TRBV18 and TRBJ1-5, the CDR3 gives the full variable domain: NAGVMQNPRHLVRRRGQEARLRCSPMKGHSHVYWYRQLPEEGLKFMVYLQKENIIDESGMPKERFSAEFPKEGPSILRIQQVVRGDSAAYFCASSPTDREQPQHFGDGTRLSIL.

There are many counts of this clonotype. This chain uses TRBV5-4 with TRBJ1-2, with D possibly matching TRBD1 (5 bases). This CDR3 region has 14 residues. Germline lookup yields CDR1 SGHNT and CDR2 YYREEE (reference sequence). Trimming pared 0 bases from V and 4 bases from J, leaving 10 bases between. The CDR3 loop reads CASSLGQGGYGYTF. The CDR3 coding sequence is TGTGCCAGCAGCTTGGGCCAGGGAGGCTATGGCTACACCTTC.

This clonotype is labeled as medium-sized. The rearrangement links TRBV6-6 to TRBJ1-2, with D tentatively TRBD1 (5 bases). Trimming cost V 5 bases and J 4 bases, with 17 bases left between them. Germline lookup yields CDR1 MNHNY and CDR2 SVGAGI (reference sequence). The CDR3 is 15 amino acids. Here the CDR3 reads CASSPTLTDGYGYTF. CDR3 DNA sequence: TGTGCCAGCAGTCCGACACTGACAGACGGCTATGGCTACACCTTC.

By share, this clonotype ranks as medium-sized. This chain uses TRBV7-2 with TRBJ1-1, with unresolved D. The V end was cut by 5 bases, the J end by 7 bases, with 17 bases between. Germline V gene sequence: CDR1 SGHTA, CDR2 FQGNSA. This CDR3 region has 14 residues. The CDR3 DNA sequence: TGTGCCAGCAGCCCGCAGACCGGGGAAGTTGAAGCTTTCTTT. Residues: CASSPQTGEVEAFF.

In its sample, this clonotype was seen a few times. V gene TRBV15 combines with J gene TRBJ2-3; D ambiguous. V was trimmed by 3 bases and J by 1 base, leaving 11 bases between them. The germline gives CDR1 LNHNV, CDR2 YYDKDF (reference sequence). The CDR3 has 15 residues. The CDR3 loop reads CATSRGLPRTDTQYF. In nucleotides, the CDR3 is TGTGCCACCAGCAGGGGCTTGCCCCGCACAGATACGCAGTATTTT.

This clonotype was counted a few times. The chain uses TRBV11-2 and TRBJ1-5; no definite D call. Between the trimmed V and J ends, which lost 0 bases and 6 bases, there was a span of 6 bases. The germline V gene has CDR1 SGHAT and CDR2 FQNNGV. The CDR3 contains 13 residues. The CDR3: CASSLDWGQPQHF. The CDR3 DNA reads TGTGCCAGCAGCTTAGATTGGGGTCAGCCCCAGCATTTT.

Judged by abundance, this clonotype is medium-sized (0.01 to 0.1%). The chain joins TRBV18 to TRBJ1-1; D gene unclear. Trimming removed 5 bases from V and 3 bases from J, with 7 bases in between. This CDR3 has 12 residues. CDR1 is KGHSH, CDR2 LQKENI, per germline. CDR3 bases: TGTGCCAGCTCATACGACGACACTGAAGCTTTCTTT. This gives the protein CASSYDDTEAFF. Complete variable domain (other parts from reference TRBV18 and TRBJ1-1): NAGVMQNPRHLVRRRGQEARLRCSPMKGHSHVYWYRQLPEEGLKFMVYLQKENIIDESGMPKERFSAEFPKEGPSILRIQQVVRGDSAAYFCASSYDDTEAFFGQGTRLTVV.

In this sample, this clonotype is medium-sized (0.01 to 0.1%). The V call is TRBV6-2 or TRBV6-3, the J call TRBJ2-1; 10 bases align to TRBD2. V lost 7 bases and J lost 8; bases outside the gene matches: 5. The CDR3 contains 13 residues. Looked up from germline, CDR1 is MNHEY and CDR2 is SVGEGT. CDR3 DNA sequence: TGTGCCAGCAAGGCTAGCGGGGGTTATGAGCAGTTCTTC. This gives the protein CASKASGGYEQFF.

The rearrangement joins TRBV3-1 to TRBJ1-4, with 7 bases lining up with TRBD1. CDR3 length: 13 residues. V lost 3 bases and J lost 6; bases outside the gene matches: 1. Germline values: CDR1 LGHDT, CDR2 YNNKEL (reference sequence). The CDR3 DNA sequence: TGTGCCAGCAGCCAGCAGGGGGATGAAAAACTGTTTTTT. Amino acid sequence: CASSQQGDEKLFF.

In its sample, this clonotype ranks as medium-sized (0.01 to 0.1%). The chain couples TRBV18 to TRBJ2-7; maybe TRBD1 (6 bases). V was cut by 2 bases and J by 2 bases, with 13 bases left in between. Germline loops: CDR1 KGHSH, CDR2 LQKENI. This CDR3 has 15 residues. The CDR3 DNA reads TGTGCCAGCTCACCAAGAGCAGGGACACCCTACGAGCAGTACTTC. This sequence encodes CASSPRAGTPYEQYF.

As regards this clonotype: It differs at one base from a far larger clone, so likely a read error. The genes are TRBV10-3 and TRBJ1-4; TRBD1 matches 7 bases. This CDR3 has 13 residues. In germline, CDR1 is ENHRY, CDR2 SYGVKD. Trimming cost V 5 bases and J 8 bases; bases outside gene matches: 5. DNA for the CDR3: TGTGCCATCAGTTACGCACAGGGGGAAAAACTGTTTTTT. This translates into CAISYAQGEKLFF.

This clonotype is classed as medium-sized. The V call is TRBV18, the J call TRBJ1-4; D remains unclear. With 3 bases removed from V and 8 bases from J, the gap between germline ends came to 13 bases. Germline CDR1 is KGHSH and CDR2 is LQKENI. The CDR3 contains 14 residues. This chain's CDR3 is CASSPLAGGEKLFF. The DNA for the CDR3 is TGTGCCAGCTCACCCCTAGCAGGAGGAGAAAAACTGTTTTTT.

The rearrangement uses TRBV6-6 and TRBJ1-2; no firm D call. Looked up from germline, CDR1 is MNHNY and CDR2 is SVGAGI (reference sequence). V lost 8 bases and J lost 2, with 9 bases in between. CDR3 length: 12 residues. CDR3 bases: TGTGCCAGCGGTGAGCAGAACTATGGCTACACCTTC. Amino acids: CASGEQNYGYTF.

The chain links TRBV30 to TRBJ2-7; 10 bases agree with TRBD1. Looked up from germline, CDR1 is GTSNPN and CDR2 is SVGIG (reference sequence). With 1 base clipped from V and 0 bases from J, the junction kept 0 bases outside the gene matches. This CDR3 has 14 amino acids. For the CDR3, the DNA is TGTGCCTGGAGTGGGACAGGGGGCTCCTACGAGCAGTACTTC. Translated: CAWSGTGGSYEQYF. The full variable domain, completed using reference TRBV30 and TRBJ2-7, is SQTIHQWPATLVQPVGSPLSLECTVEGTSNPNLYWYRQAAGRGLQLLFYSVGIGQISSEVPQNLSASRPQDRQFILSSKKLLLSDSGFYLCAWSGTGGSYEQYFGPGTRLTVT.

This clonotype was found many times. This sequence joins TRBV12-3 or TRBV12-4 and TRBJ2-7; 8 nucleotides line up with TRBD1. The CDR3 is made up of 15 amino acids. Losses at the gene ends were 6 bases for V and 4 bases for J; bases not matched to a gene: 11. The CDR3 DNA is TGTGCCAGCAGCAAACGTTCGCAGGGGGCGTACGAGCAGTACTTC. Encoded protein: CASSKRSQGAYEQYF.

This clonotype is judged medium-sized. The V gene is TRBV5-4, the J gene TRBJ1-4; D not certain. The V gene's germline CDR1 is SGHNT and CDR2 YYREEE (reference sequence). The V end lost 0 bases, the J end lost 0 bases, and 3 bases lay between the germline ends. The CDR3 loop spans 14 amino acids. The CDR3 DNA is TGTGCCAGCAGCTTGGGTGCAACTAATGAAAAACTGTTTTTT. It specifies CASSLGATNEKLFF.

To note about this clonotype: A much larger clonotype is one base distant, so this may be a read error. The chain links TRBV6-1 to TRBJ1-5, with 7 bases matching TRBD1. Germline lookup yields CDR1 MNHNS and CDR2 SASEGT. CDR3 length: 15 amino acids. CDR3 DNA sequence: TGTGTCAGCATCCCGACAGGGATCGGGAATCAGCCCCAGCATTTT. Translated, it gives CVSIPTGIGNQPQHF.

This chain links TRBV30 with TRBJ2-2, with D uncertain. There are 13 residues in the CDR3. The germline V and J ends were trimmed by 2 bases and 3 bases, with 7 bases remaining between them. Germline CDR1 reads GTSNPN; CDR2 reads SVGIG (reference sequence). In DNA, the CDR3 is TGTGCCTGGAGTTCACAGTACACCGGGGAGCTGTTTTTT. Its protein product is CAWSSQYTGELFF.

The V call is TRBV20-1, the J call TRBJ2-7, with D perhaps matching TRBD2 (5 bases). Germline CDR1 reads DFQATT; CDR2 reads SNEGSKA (reference sequence). V was trimmed by 1 base and J by 6 bases, leaving 7 bases between them. This CDR3 is built from 11 residues. The DNA for the CDR3 is TGCAGTGCTAGAGTAGGGAGCGAGCAGTACTTC. Translated: CSARVGSEQYF.

In its sample, this clonotype ranks as medium-sized. The chain is built from TRBV7-2 and TRBJ1-2, with D perhaps matching TRBD1 (5 bases). CDR1 and CDR2 from the germline V gene are SGHTA and FQGNSA. V was shortened by 1 base and J by 5 bases, with 14 bases between the two germline ends. The CDR3 has 15 residues. The CDR3 reads CASSLEVSGDYGYTF. The CDR3 bases are TGTGCCAGCAGCTTAGAGGTTTCGGGGGATTATGGCTACACCTTC.

This clonotype was observed a few times. V is TRBV12-3 or TRBV12-4 and J is TRBJ2-7, with TRBD1 identical over 8 bases. The CDR3 totals 14 residues. J lost 7 bases, V lost 2 bases, and 7 bases had no gene match. The CDR3 sequence is CASSLQGALGEQYF. The CDR3, as DNA: TGTGCCAGCAGTTTACAGGGGGCGCTTGGGGAGCAGTACTTC.

The chain has TRBV10-1 and TRBJ2-1, with D possibly called TRBD1 or TRBD2 (6 bases each). Germline values: CDR1 WNHNN, CDR2 SYGVQD (reference sequence). This CDR3 spans 14 amino acids. Deletions cut 4 bases from V and 10 bases from J, with 17 bases between. CDR3 in amino acids: CASSAGAPVEEQFF. DNA for the CDR3: TGCGCCAGCAGTGCGGGGGCCCCGGTAGAGGAGCAGTTCTTC.